The source of this T cell receptor (beta chain) is a study of shared clonotypes between healthy human individuals. At the level of the study: There were three CD4 naive, three CD4 memory, two CD8 naive and one CD8 memory plates per donor.

CDR3 size: 15 residues. Germline V lookup: CDR1 MGHRA, CDR2 YSYEKL. The V end was cut by 2 bases, the J end by 5 bases, with 12 bases between. Libraries were prepared by immunoSEQ multiplex PCR; TCRdb keeps only in-frame clonotypes and omits some of them. Of under 1,100,000 clones detected, around 76% appear once; the ten largest clones hold approximately 1.5%. The sequenced sample consisted of memory CD4+ T cells sorted from blood. The subset here: CD45RA-negative fraction. The V and J genes are TRBV4-1 and TRBJ1-4; maybe TRBD1 (6 bases). The sequence was obtained from a man younger than 30 in good health. CDR3: CASSQSGQQNEKLFF. The CDR3 nucleotides are TGCGCCAGCAGCCAATCAGGACAGCAAAATGAAAAACTGTTTTTT.